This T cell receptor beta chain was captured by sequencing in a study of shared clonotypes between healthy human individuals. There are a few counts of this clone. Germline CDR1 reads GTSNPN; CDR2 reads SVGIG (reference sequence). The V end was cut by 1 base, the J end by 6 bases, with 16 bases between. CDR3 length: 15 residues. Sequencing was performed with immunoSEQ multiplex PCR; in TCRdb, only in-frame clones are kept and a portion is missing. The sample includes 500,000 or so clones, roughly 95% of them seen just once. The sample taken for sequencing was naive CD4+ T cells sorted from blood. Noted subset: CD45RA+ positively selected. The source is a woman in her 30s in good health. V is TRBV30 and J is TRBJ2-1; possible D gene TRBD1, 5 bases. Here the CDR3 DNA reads TGTGCCTGGAGTGAAACAGGAGTCCAATCCAATGAGCAGTTCTTC. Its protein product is CAWSETGVQSNEQFF.